Below are 27 T cell receptor delta chains sequenced from a single sample in a study of gamma delta lymphoproliferative disorders and STAT genes. Sequencing used genomic DNA taken from PBMCs of patients and controls. TCRdb reanalysed the multiplex PCR reads with CATT. Among some 3,800 delta-chain clones listed, less than 1.2% were seen once. Sequencing was performed on blood. The receptors were sampled from a human donor in good health.

On this clone itself: A far larger clone is only one base removed, so a read error is likely. This CDR3 is also generated by other DNA sequences in the sample. This chain uses TRDV1 with TRDJ1; 9 positions agree with TRDD2. The V gene's germline CDR1 is TSWWSYY and CDR2 QGS. V shed 3 bases and J 0 bases; nucleotides not matched to a gene: 17. The CDR3 is 20 amino acids. The CDR3 DNA reads as TGTGCTCTTGGGGAGCTCCTTCCTACGTACTGGGGATTGTACACCGATAAACTCATCTTT. This gives the protein CALGELLPTYWGLYTDKLIF.

This clone was observed a handful of times. TCRdb's protein, taken from a much larger clone, differs from this DNA's translation at residue 4, likely owing to a read error; the protein displayed comes from the DNA. This chain's CDR3 is CACGDLGGSLTLIF. CDR3 nucleotide sequence: TGTGCCTGTGGCGACCTGGGGGGATCGTTAACACTCATCTTT. The V call is TRDV2, the J call TRDJ1; TRDD3 agrees at 7 bases. The CDR3 has 14 residues. J lost 10 bases, V lost 5 bases, and 15 bases had no gene match. The germline CDR1 and CDR2 sequences are GEAIGNYY and EKD.

On this clone itself: This likely came from a read error, as a far larger clone is one base away. The sample holds other DNA sequences that translate to the same CDR3. The chain carries TRDV1 and TRDJ1, with 13 bases lining up with TRDD3. Trimming cost V 1 base and J 5 bases; bases outside gene matches: 22. The germline V gene has CDR1 TSWWSYY and CDR2 QGS. The CDR3 is made up of 22 amino acids. CDR3 nucleotide sequence: TGTGCTCTTGGGGAACCCCCCCCCTTTCCGTTTACTGGGGGATACGGCAGAGATAAACTCATCTTT. Its translation: CALGEPPPFPFTGGYGRDKLIF.

About this clone itself: A read error is likely here: a far larger clone is one base away. Distinct nucleotide sequences in the sample also encode this CDR3. The V gene is TRDV2, the J gene TRDJ1; 10 nucleotides agree with TRDD3. This CDR3 has 17 amino acids. V lost 3 bases, J lost 4 bases, and 13 bases stayed unmatched. Germline V gene data show CDR1 as GEAIGNYY and CDR2 as EKD. DNA for the CDR3: TGTGCCTGTGACGAGGTTACTGGGGGATTGTTGGGCGATAAACTCATCTTT. Protein: CACDEVTGGLLGDKLIF.

By sample fraction, this clone is medium-sized. The identical CDR3 is also encoded by other nucleotide sequences in the sample. The chain joins TRDV3 to TRDJ1, with 10 bases matching TRDD3. Trimming removed 4 bases from V and 1 base from J; junction bases left unmatched: 12. The CDR3 contains 16 residues. Germline values: CDR1 TVYSNPD, CDR2 GDNSRS (reference sequence). The CDR3 loop is CAWVTYWGIRTDKLIF. CDR3 coding DNA: TGTGCCTGGGTTACTTACTGGGGGATTCGCACCGATAAACTCATCTTT.

This clone was seen more than once but under ten times. The amino acid sequence in TCRdb belongs to a much larger clone and departs from this DNA's translation at residue 10, likely a sequencing read error; the sequence shown is translated from the DNA. The chain recombines TRDV2 with TRDJ1; D is perhaps TRDD3 (5 bases). The V and J ends lost 0 bases and 0 bases respectively, with 19 bases between them. The CDR3 spans 18 residues. The germline V gene has CDR1 GEAIGNYY and CDR2 EKD. DNA of the CDR3: TGTGCCTGTGACACCGTCGGAAACTGGAGGATAGACACCGATAAACTCATCTTT. Protein sequence: CACDTVGNWRIDTDKLIF.

The J gene is TRDJ1, the V gene TRDV2; TRDD3 agrees at 12 bases. CDR3 length: 17 residues. V lost 0 bases to trimming and J lost 2 bases; unmatched junction nucleotides: 6. Germline CDR1 is GEAIGNYY and CDR2 is EKD. This CDR3 is CACDTSGGYEVTDKLIF. Here the CDR3 DNA reads TGTGCCTGTGACACCTCTGGGGGATACGAGGTAACCGATAAACTCATCTTT.

This clone was detected a few times. Since a far larger clone is one base different, this is likely a read error. The chain joins TRDV2 to TRDJ3, with D perhaps TRDD3 (6 bases). Per germline, CDR1 GEAIGNYY and CDR2 EKD. The CDR3 length is 20 residues. CDR3 in amino acids: CACDYARSGASSWDTRQVFF. CDR3 bases: TGTGCCTGTGACTACGCAAGGTCTGGGGCAAGCTCCTGGGACACCCGACAGGTGTTTTTC.

Note on this clone: This DNA's translation differs at residue 5 from TCRdb's protein, which comes from a much larger clone; a read error is likely, and the protein shown is translated from the DNA. The chain is built from TRDV2 and TRDJ3, with 9 bases aligning to TRDD3. Germline V lookup: CDR1 GEAIGNYY, CDR2 EKD. V was pared by 2 bases and J by 0 bases, with 7 bases of the junction left unmatched. The CDR3 has 19 residues. The CDR3 is CACDMLGDPSSWDTRQMFF. In DNA form, the CDR3 reads TGTGCCTGTGACATGCTGGGGGATCCGAGCTCCTGGGACACCCGACAGATGTTTTTC.

About this clone: With a far larger clone one base away, a read error is the likely cause. Other DNA variants within this sample encode the same CDR3. V is TRDV2 and J is TRDJ1, with D possibly matching TRDD3 (5 bases). There are 15 residues in the CDR3. Trimming cost V 0 bases and J 0 bases, with 10 bases left between them. Per germline, CDR1 GEAIGNYY and CDR2 EKD. The CDR3 here is CACDTDLGYTDKLIF. The CDR3 DNA follows: TGTGCCTGTGACACCGATCTGGGATACACCGATAAACTCATCTTT.

This clone was seen a handful of times. The amino acid sequence in TCRdb belongs to a much larger clone and departs from this DNA's translation at residue 9, likely a sequencing read error; the sequence shown is translated from the DNA. The rearrangement links TRDV2 to TRDJ3; 7 bases agree with TRDD3. V trimming: 3 bases; J trimming: 2 bases; junction bases outside the gene matches: 3. The CDR3 spans 16 residues. Germline V gene lookup returns CDR1 GEAIGNYY and CDR2 EKD. DNA for the CDR3: TGTGCCTGTGACTCGGGGGATCCCTGGGACACCCGACAGATGTTTTTC. Protein sequence: CACDSGDPWDTRQMFF.

Comments on this clone: TCRdb assigns this DNA the protein of a much larger clone, which departs from its translation at residue 14; this likely reflects a read error, and the protein shown comes from translating the DNA. The chain employs TRAV29/DV5 and TRDJ1, with TRDD3 identical over 9 bases. The CDR3 has 18 residues. Germline V lookup: CDR1 NSMFDY, CDR2 ISSIKDK. The CDR3 spells CAASATPVLGENTNKLIF. The CDR3 nucleotides read TGTGCAGCAAGCGCAACCCCCGTACTGGGGGAAAACACCAATAAACTCATCTTT.

A word on this clone: TCRdb assigns this DNA the protein of a much larger clone, which departs from its translation at residue 12; this likely reflects a read error, and the protein shown comes from translating the DNA. For the CDR3, the DNA is TGTGCCTGTGACACCCTCCGAGGGGAAACCGATACACTCATCTTT. Its protein product is CACDTLRGETDTLIF. The chain employs TRDV2 and TRDJ1; possible D gene TRDD3, 5 bases. The germline CDR1 and CDR2 sequences are GEAIGNYY and EKD. This CDR3 is built from 15 residues.

This clone was seen a few times. A far larger clone is off by one base, so a read error is likely. The same CDR3 also results from other DNA sequences found in this sample. The chain is built from TRDV2 and TRDJ1; TRDD3 matches at 7 bases. V was pared by 3 bases and J by 0 bases, with 21 bases of the junction left unmatched. CDR1 GEAIGNYY and CDR2 EKD come from the germline V gene. CDR3 length equals 20 residues. The chain's CDR3 is CACDPVLGDRDIRYTDKLIF. In DNA form, the CDR3 reads TGTGCCTGTGACCCCGTCCTAGGGGATAGGGACATCCGATACACCGATAAACTCATCTTT.

This clone appeared a few times. Only one base separates this from a far larger clonotype, so it likely reflects a read error. The sample holds other DNA sequences that translate to the same CDR3. The rearrangement joins TRDV2 to TRDJ1; TRDD3 is a possible D gene (5 bases). Germline V gene data show CDR1 as GEAIGNYY and CDR2 as EKD. CDR3 length: 17 amino acids. For the CDR3, the DNA is TGTGCCTGTGACACCGTTTCACCCGTGGGGTACACCGATAAACTCATTTTT. Protein sequence: CACDTVSPVGYTDKLIF.

This clone was detected only a few times. TCRdb assigns this DNA the protein of a much larger clone, which departs from its translation at residue 5; this likely reflects a read error, and the protein shown comes from translating the DNA. V usage is TRDV2 and J usage is TRDJ1; D might be TRDD3 (5 bases). The germline V gene encodes CDR1 GEAIGNYY and CDR2 EKD. V was pared by 3 bases and J by 2 bases, with 15 bases between. The CDR3 is 15 amino acids. The CDR3 is CACDALRGETDKLIF. The CDR3 DNA sequence: TGTGCCTGTGACGCCCTCCGAGGGGAAACCGATAAACTCATCTTT.

This clone was detected only a few times. A far larger clone is just one base off, so this is likely a read error. The chain carries TRDV1 and TRDJ1, with TRDD3 matching over 9 bases. Looked up from germline, CDR1 is TSWWSYY and CDR2 is QGS. The V and J ends lost 9 bases and 0 bases, in that order; junction bases with no gene match: 23. This CDR3 is 20 amino acids long. DNA of the CDR3: TGTGCTCTCGACGCACTGGCCTACTGGGGGACACCCTCGTACACCGATAAACTCATCTTT. Translation gives CALDALAYWGTPSYTDKLIF.

Notes on this clone: One base separates it from a far larger clone, so it is likely a read error. The gene calls are TRDV1 and TRDJ1; 10 bases are a match to TRDD3. The CDR3 contains 21 residues. CDR1 TSWWSYY and CDR2 QGS come from the germline V gene. V lost 5 bases to trimming and J lost 2 bases; unmatched junction nucleotides: 23. CDR3 in DNA: TGTGCTCTTGGGAGGGGTTCCGTCGTCCATACTGGGGGATCGATTACCGATAAACTCATCTTT. Its protein is CALGRGSVVHTGGSITDKLIF.

As regards this clone: The protein that TCRdb holds for this DNA derives from a much larger clone and differs from the translated DNA at residue 16, which likely indicates a read error; the protein shown here is translated from the DNA. This chain connects TRDV2 to TRDJ3; 12 positions agree with TRDD3. Germline values: CDR1 GEAIGNYY, CDR2 EKD. The CDR3 length is 21 residues. Here the CDR3 reads CACDLTGGYLSPSWDARQMFF. Here the CDR3 DNA reads TGTGCCTGTGACCTTACTGGGGGATACCTCTCCCCCTCCTGGGACGCCCGACAGATGTTTTTC.

On this clone itself: A far larger clone is one base from this, pointing to a likely read error. This sequence joins TRDV1 and TRDJ3, with TRDD3 matching over 10 bases. TCRdb supplies no J gene; here it was assigned by aligning the nucleotide sequence to germline. CDR1 is TSWWSYY, CDR2 QGS, per germline. The CDR3 is made up of 23 amino acids. DNA of the CDR3: TGTGCTCTTGGGGAAGGGTTGACGGGCTGGGGGATAACCTCCTCCTGGGACACCAGACAGATGTTTTTC. This sequence encodes CALGEGLTGWGITSSWDTRQMFF.

This clone occurred a few times. This is likely an artifact of a read error, given a far larger clone one base away. This chain connects TRDV2 to TRDJ3; maybe TRDD3 (6 bases). The CDR3 runs to 20 residues. Germline-derived CDR1 and CDR2 are GEAIGNYY and EKD. The DNA for the CDR3 is TGTGCCTGTGACACCAGCTGGGGTAATCCTAGCTCCTGGGACGCCCGACAGATGTTTTTC. This codes for CACDTSWGNPSSWDARQMFF.

This clone was detected many times. Just one base apart from a much larger clone, this may be a read error. This CDR3 is also generated by other DNA sequences in the sample. The rearrangement links TRDV2 to TRDJ3; possibly TRDD3 for D (6 bases). The CDR3 has 20 amino acids. Germline CDR1 reads GEAIGNYY; CDR2 reads EKD. The CDR3 here is CACDTSWGNPSSWDTRQMFF. The CDR3 bases are TGTGCCTGTGACACCAGCTGGGGTAATCCTAGCTCCTGGGACACCCGGCAGATGTTTTTC.

With regard to this clone: The protein TCRdb lists belongs to a much larger clone and differs from this DNA's translation at residue 6, which points to a read error; the protein shown is made from the DNA. The rearrangement links TRDV2 to TRDJ1; 7 bases agree with TRDD3. V lost 0 bases to trimming and J lost 0 bases; unmatched junction nucleotides: 9. CDR3 length: 17 residues. Germline CDR1 GEAIGNYY, CDR2 EKD. CDR3 sequence (DNA): TGTGCCTGTGACACCGCTACCCCTGGGGGTTACACCGATAAACTCATCTTT. It encodes CACDTATPGGYTDKLIF.

Remarks on this clone: TCRdb's protein, taken from a much larger clone, differs from this DNA's translation at residue 14, likely owing to a read error; the protein displayed comes from the DNA. The V gene is TRDV1, the J gene TRDJ1; TRDD3 matches at 11 bases. Germline CDR1 TSWWSYY, CDR2 QGS. The CDR3 sequence is 19 residues long. V was clipped by 0 bases and J by 4 bases; unmatched bases: 13. The DNA of the CDR3 is TGTGCTCTTGGGGAACTGTCCTACCCTGGGGGATACTTTGACGATAAACTCATCTTT. Translation: CALGELSYPGGYFDDKLIF.

On this clone itself: TCRdb has a much larger clone's protein, which differs at residue 6 from the translation of this DNA, likely because of a read error; what is shown is the protein translated from the DNA. The J gene is TRDJ1, the V gene TRAV38-2/DV8; 8 nucleotides line up with TRDD3. The J segment lost 0 bases and the V segment lost 7 bases, leaving 20 bases of the junction unmatched. This CDR3 has 19 residues. Germline V gene data show CDR1 as TSESDYY and CDR2 as QEAYKQQN. The DNA for the CDR3 is TGTGCTTATTTTTCCCACGCAGTTGGGGGATTTGGGTACACCGATAAACTCATCTTT. Protein: CAYFSHAVGGFGYTDKLIF.

A few counts support this clone. Only one base separates this from a far larger clonotype, so it likely reflects a read error. The same CDR3 can be traced to other DNA sequences in this sample. The rearrangement uses TRDV1 and TRDJ1; D gene unclear. V gave up 0 bases and J gave up 4 bases, with 18 bases separating them. CDR1 and CDR2 from the germline V gene are TSWWSYY and QGS. The CDR3 is 17 residues long. The CDR3 region is CALGELLGARAGDKLIF. The CDR3 DNA is TGTGCTCTTGGGGAACTTCTAGGGGCCCGAGCAGGCGATAAACTCATCTTT.

Of note for this clone: The TCRdb record carries a much larger clone's protein, which differs from this DNA's translation at residue 15; a read error is the likely cause, and the protein listed here is the DNA translation. This chain joins TRDV2 and TRDJ1; D possibly uses TRDD1 or TRDD3 (5 bases each). The CDR3 consists of 22 residues. The V end was cut by 0 bases, the J end by 2 bases, with 33 bases between. Germline CDR1 reads GEAIGNYY; CDR2 reads EKD. In DNA form, the CDR3 reads TGTGCCTGTGACACCGTGAATTCGCCATCTACGGGTACTGGAAATCGGACCGATAAACTCATCTTT. Amino acid sequence: CACDTVNSPSTGTGNRTDKLIF.